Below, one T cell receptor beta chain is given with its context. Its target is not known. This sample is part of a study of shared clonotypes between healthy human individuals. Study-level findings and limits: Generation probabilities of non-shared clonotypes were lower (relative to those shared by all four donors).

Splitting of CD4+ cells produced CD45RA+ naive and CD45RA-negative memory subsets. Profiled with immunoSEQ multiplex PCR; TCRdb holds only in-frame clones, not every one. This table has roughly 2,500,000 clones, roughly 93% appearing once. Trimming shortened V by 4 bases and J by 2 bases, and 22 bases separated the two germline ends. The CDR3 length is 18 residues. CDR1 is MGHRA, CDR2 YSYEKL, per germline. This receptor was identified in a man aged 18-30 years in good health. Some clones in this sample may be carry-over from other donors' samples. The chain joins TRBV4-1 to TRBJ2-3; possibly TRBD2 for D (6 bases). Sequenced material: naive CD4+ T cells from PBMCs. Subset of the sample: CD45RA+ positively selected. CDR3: CASSRGGIPTGATDTQYF. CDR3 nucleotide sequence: TGCGCCAGCAGCCGAGGAGGAATACCCACGGGAGCCACAGATACGCAGTATTTT.